This T cell receptor beta chain derives from a study of cytomegalovirus exposure and HLA in healthy donors. All donors participated as healthy donors of bone marrow. Use of 60 Vbeta and 13 Jbeta primers characterized the PCR. The data were produced by immunoSEQ multiplex PCR, yet TCRdb's version contains in-frame clones alone and is incomplete. The sample includes roughly 190,000 clones, approximately 82% of them seen just once. Study results and caveats: Many donors shared some public TCRs, even though most TCR sequences were rare. Beyond CMV serostatus, there was no information to go on about immune exposure. One variant, a missense change in DCLRE1C, was linked in a later analysis to TCR beta V- and J-gene trimming.

This clone showed up just a few times. Its antigen is unidentified. Trimming at V came to 8 bases and at J to 5 bases, leaving 6 bases not matched to a gene. Germline CDR1 and CDR2: MNHNS and SASEGT. This CDR3 is 14 amino acids long. The sequenced sample was PBMCs. The source is a woman between 50 and 59 years old in good health and CMV-seropositive. The chain recombines TRBV6-1 with TRBJ2-2, with 9 bases aligning to TRBD1. CDR3 DNA: TGTGCCAGCGGGGACAGGGTGGAGACCGGGGAGCTGTTTTTT. This sequence encodes CASGDRVETGELFF.